This entry lists 32 T cell receptor beta chains sequenced from one sample in a study of cytomegalovirus exposure and HLA in healthy donors. PCR used 60 Vbeta primers and 13 Jbeta primers. Repertoires were generated with immunoSEQ multiplex PCR, while TCRdb's copy carries only in-frame clones and drops some. The sample has 150,000 to 250,000 clones, around 78% seen once. The sample consisted of PBMCs. The source of these receptors is a man under 40 in good health and CMV-seronegative.

This clone was counted only a few times. This sequence joins TRBV18 and TRBJ1-2; 9 nucleotides match TRBD1. Germline lookup yields CDR1 KGHSH and CDR2 LQKENI. The CDR3 has 16 residues. The V gene end was trimmed by 3 bases and the J gene end by 6 bases; junction bases not matched to a gene: 11. CDR3 sequence reads: CASSPPGQGKINGYTF. Written as DNA, the CDR3 is TGTGCCAGCTCACCTCCGGGACAGGGTAAAATAAATGGCTACACCTTC.

The chain has TRBV4-1 and TRBJ1-4, with D possibly TRBD1 on 6 matching bases. The CDR3 runs 16 residues. Germline assignment: CDR1 MGHRA and CDR2 YSYEKL. With 1 base removed from V and 5 bases from J, the gap between germline ends came to 14 bases. The DNA for the CDR3 is TGCGCCAGCAGCCAAGTCTACGGACAGCAAAATGAAAAACTGTTTTTT. Translating gives CASSQVYGQQNEKLFF.

This clone has more than one count but fewer than ten. The chain carries TRBV4-2 and TRBJ2-7; 7 positions agree with TRBD2. The CDR3 consists of 16 residues. The germline gives CDR1 LGHNA, CDR2 YNFKEQ. The J segment lost 5 bases and the V segment lost 0 bases, leaving 10 bases of the junction unmatched. The chain's CDR3 is CASSQEGGRASNEQYF. CDR3 coding DNA: TGTGCCAGCAGCCAAGAAGGTGGGAGGGCCTCGAACGAGCAGTACTTC.

Comments on this clone: The same CDR3 arises from other DNA sequences in this sample as well. CDR3 DNA: TGCGCCAGCAGCTCCGGACAGGGTCCCGATACGCAGTATTTT. Translating gives CASSSGQGPDTQYF. The V and J genes are TRBV5-1 and TRBJ2-3, with 8 bases aligning to TRBD1. Germline V gives CDR1 SGHRS, CDR2 YFSETQ. Trimming removed 3 bases from V and 6 bases from J; junction bases left unmatched: 6. This CDR3 region has 14 residues.

The V gene is TRBV5-4, the J gene TRBJ1-4, with D unresolved. This CDR3 spans 14 amino acids. V gave up 3 bases and J gave up 7 bases, with 13 bases separating them. Germline loops: CDR1 SGHNT, CDR2 YYREEE (reference sequence). This CDR3 is CASSSGNTPEKLFF. CDR3 DNA sequence: TGTGCCAGCAGCTCCGGGAACACCCCTGAAAAACTGTTTTTT.

This clone appeared a single time. The V gene is TRBV14, the J gene TRBJ2-7, with D possibly TRBD2 on 5 matching bases. CDR1 SGHDN and CDR2 FVKESK come from the germline V gene. Between the trimmed V and J ends, which lost 4 bases and 7 bases, there was a span of 14 bases. CDR3 length: 13 amino acids. CDR3 in DNA: TGTGCCAGCAGCCCCCTTTTCGGGATAGAGCAGTACTTC. Encoded protein: CASSPLFGIEQYF.

The chain recombines TRBV25-1 with TRBJ2-7, with 7 bases lining up with TRBD2. Germline lookup yields CDR1 MGHDK and CDR2 SYGVNS. V gave up 4 bases and J gave up 4 bases; unmatched junction bases: 7. The CDR3 totals 14 residues. CDR3 nucleotide sequence: TGTGCCAGCAGTGTGGGGGGGATCGGGTACGAGCAGTACTTC. Protein: CASSVGGIGYEQYF.

The genes are TRBV28 and TRBJ2-7; tentatively, D is TRBD2 (5 bases). The CDR3 is 12 residues long. Per the germline V gene, CDR1 is MDHEN and CDR2 is SYDVKM. CDR3 sequence reads: CVISRGSYEQYF. The CDR3 coding sequence is TGTGTCATAAGCCGGGGCTCCTACGAGCAGTACTTC.

This clone was recorded once. The chain combines TRBV6-1 with TRBJ2-1; perhaps TRBD1 as D (5 bases). V was trimmed by 2 bases and J by 4 bases, leaving 15 bases between them. The germline gives CDR1 MNHNS, CDR2 SASEGT. The CDR3 has 16 amino acids. Here the CDR3 DNA reads TGTGCCAGCAGTGAAACAGGCGGTAAGGGGTACAATGAGCAGTTCTTC. Protein sequence: CASSETGGKGYNEQFF.

The chain has TRBV7-9 and TRBJ2-3; D call uncertain. V was trimmed by 3 bases and J by 0 bases, leaving 10 bases between them. This CDR3 is built from 15 residues. In germline, CDR1 is SEHNR, CDR2 FQNEAQ (reference sequence). For the CDR3, the DNA is TGTGCCAGCAGCTTTAAGCTGATTAGCACAGATACGCAGTATTTT. Translating it yields CASSFKLISTDTQYF.

The chain carries TRBV6-1 and TRBJ1-5; 9 bases map to TRBD1. CDR1 MNHNS and CDR2 SASEGT come from the germline V gene. The CDR3 loop spans 15 amino acids. V lost 7 bases, J lost 2 bases, and 6 bases stayed unmatched. The DNA of the CDR3 is TGTGCCAGCACCCCTACAGGGGGCGGCAATCAGCCCCAGCATTTT. Translation: CASTPTGGGNQPQHF.

The chain has TRBV6-6 and TRBJ2-7; tentative D call: TRBD2 (7 bases). Deletions cut 7 bases from V and 1 base from J, with 11 bases between. The CDR3 contains 13 residues. CDR1 and CDR2 from the germline V gene are MNHNY and SVGAGI (reference sequence). The CDR3 nucleotides read TGTGCCAGCACGGGGGGCGCGTCCTACGAGCAGTACTTC. Residues: CASTGGASYEQYF.

V is TRBV7-9 and J is TRBJ2-5; 7 bases are a match to TRBD1. Per the germline V gene, CDR1 is SEHNR and CDR2 is FQNEAQ (reference sequence). The CDR3 is 14 residues long. Losses at the gene ends were 3 bases for V and 5 bases for J; bases not matched to a gene: 6. The CDR3 reads CASSFRTDRETQYF. CDR3 DNA sequence: TGTGCCAGCAGCTTCCGAACGGACAGGGAGACCCAGTACTTC.

V usage is TRBV7-3 and J usage is TRBJ2-2; D is possibly TRBD1 (5 bases). The germline V gene has CDR1 SGHTA and CDR2 FQGTGA. This CDR3 has 14 amino acids. Trimming stripped 6 bases from V and 1 base from J, with 9 bases between. Written as DNA, the CDR3 is TGTGCCAGCAGGCCAAGGGGGAACACCGGGGAGCTGTTTTTT. This sequence encodes CASRPRGNTGELFF. The full variable domain, rest sourced from reference TRBV7-3 and TRBJ2-2, is GAGVSQTPSNKVTEKGKYVELRCDPISGHTALYWYRQSLGQGPEFLIYFQGTGAADDSGLPNDRFFAVRPEGSVSTLKIQRTERGDSAVYLCASRPRGNTGELFFGEGSRLTVL.

The J gene is TRBJ2-3, the V gene TRBV7-9; D may be TRBD1 (5 bases). CDR1 and CDR2 (germline): SEHNR, FQNEAQ (reference sequence). The CDR3 consists of 15 residues. Trimming left V 3 bases short and J 0 bases short, with 10 bases between. CDR3 loop: CASSFLGASTDTQYF. Written as DNA, the CDR3 is TGTGCCAGCAGCTTTTTAGGGGCGAGCACAGATACGCAGTATTTT.

V usage is TRBV28 and J usage is TRBJ2-3; maybe TRBD1 (7 bases). Between the trimmed V and J ends, which lost 2 bases and 2 bases, there was a span of 23 bases. CDR3 size: 19 residues. Per germline, CDR1 MDHEN and CDR2 SYDVKM. Here the CDR3 reads CASSLGRKGASSYTDTQYF. As DNA, the CDR3 is TGTGCCAGCAGTTTAGGGAGGAAGGGGGCCTCCTCCTACACAGATACGCAGTATTTT.

This clone has a handful of counts. The chain combines TRBV5-1 with TRBJ2-6; D is unclear. Trimming left V 0 bases short and J 4 bases short, with 11 bases between. The CDR3 sequence is 16 residues long. The germline V gene has CDR1 SGHRS and CDR2 YFSETQ. The CDR3 loop is CASSLDQSLGANVLTF. The CDR3 DNA sequence: TGCGCCAGCAGCTTGGATCAGTCACTAGGGGCCAACGTCCTGACTTTC.

This chain connects TRBV27 to TRBJ2-1; D is unclear. Trimming stripped 6 bases from V and 4 bases from J, with 16 bases between. Germline CDR1 MNHEY, CDR2 SMNVEV (reference sequence). The CDR3 sequence is 15 residues long. This chain's CDR3 is CASSPISGFYNEQFF. The CDR3 DNA sequence: TGTGCCAGCAGCCCAATATCAGGATTTTACAATGAGCAGTTCTTC.

The gene calls are TRBV28 and TRBJ2-1; 7 nucleotides line up with TRBD1. CDR1 and CDR2 (germline): MDHEN, SYDVKM. The CDR3 covers 15 residues. V trimming: 1 base; J trimming: 1 base; junction bases outside the gene matches: 1. The CDR3 here is CASSLYRGSYNEQFF. CDR3 DNA: TGTGCCAGCAGTTTATACAGGGGTTCCTACAATGAGCAGTTCTTC.

This chain uses TRBV28 with TRBJ1-4, with 10 bases fitting TRBD1. This CDR3 has 16 amino acids. Trimming took 7 bases from V and 3 from J; bases not matched to a gene: 8. The germline V gene encodes CDR1 MDHEN and CDR2 SYDVKM. The CDR3 spells CASTATGGLANEKLFF. CDR3 coding DNA: TGTGCCAGCACCGCGACAGGGGGCTTGGCTAATGAAAAACTGTTTTTT.

The rearrangement links TRBV11-2 to TRBJ2-2, with D possibly being TRBD2 (5 bases). The V gene's germline CDR1 is SGHAT and CDR2 FQNNGV. The CDR3 contains 16 residues. The ends were cut back, 2 bases at V and 0 bases at J, with 10 bases in the middle. In DNA, the CDR3 is TGTGCCAGCAGCTTAAGAGGGCTCTCGAACACCGGGGAGCTGTTTTTT. This gives the protein CASSLRGLSNTGELFF.

This clone was counted only a few times. V and J are TRBV10-3 and TRBJ1-5, with D maybe TRBD1 (5 bases). The germline CDR1 and CDR2 sequences are ENHRY and SYGVKD. The V and J ends lost 4 bases and 0 bases respectively, with 13 bases between them. The CDR3 has 16 residues. This chain's CDR3 is CAISGGDGNSNQPQHF. The CDR3 DNA follows: TGTGCCATCAGTGGGGGGGACGGGAATAGCAATCAGCCCCAGCATTTT.

V is TRBV28 and J is TRBJ1-1; no firm D call. The CDR3 is made up of 15 amino acids. V was trimmed by 5 bases and J by 0 bases, leaving 13 bases between them. Germline values: CDR1 MDHEN, CDR2 SYDVKM. CDR3 in DNA: TGTGCCAGCAGTCCGTGGACGGGAGTGAACACTGAAGCTTTCTTT. Protein: CASSPWTGVNTEAFF.

V usage is TRBV5-4 and J usage is TRBJ2-6; TRBD2 is a possible D gene (5 bases). There are 18 residues in the CDR3. Per the germline V gene, CDR1 is SGHNT and CDR2 is YYREEE (reference sequence). The V end was cut by 0 bases, the J end by 2 bases, with 15 bases between. The CDR3 sequence: CASSLAGVHAPGANVLTF. The DNA of the CDR3 is TGTGCCAGCAGCTTGGCCGGGGTCCATGCCCCTGGGGCCAACGTCCTGACTTTC.

This clone occurred once. The CDR3 sequence is CASSYYRSNTEAFF. The CDR3 bases are TGTGCCAGCAGCTATTACAGGAGTAACACTGAAGCTTTCTTT. This chain connects TRBV14 to TRBJ1-1, with a weak D call TRBD1 (5 bases). The CDR3 spans 14 residues. CDR1 is SGHDN, CDR2 FVKESK, per germline. The V and J ends lost 5 bases and 2 bases respectively, with 12 bases between them. Full variable domain (missing parts from reference TRBV14 and TRBJ1-1): EAGVTQFPSHSVIEKGQTVTLRCDPISGHDNLYWYRRVMGKEIKFLLHFVKESKQDESGMPNNRFLAERTGGTYSTLKVQPAELEDSGVYFCASSYYRSNTEAFFGQGTRLTVV.

The CDR3 here is CASSLAGTGFNTIYF. The CDR3, as DNA: TGTGCCAGCAGCTTGGCCGGGACAGGGTTTAACACCATATATTTT. The chain joins TRBV5-4 to TRBJ1-3; 9 bases line up with TRBD1. The length of the CDR3 is 15 residues. With V trimmed by 0 bases and J by 7 bases, 5 bases remained unmatched. Germline V CDR1 and CDR2: SGHNT, YYREEE (reference sequence).

This clone came up a few times. The chain joins TRBV27 to TRBJ2-7; 11 bases match TRBD2. CDR3 size: 13 residues. V lost 6 bases to trimming and J lost 7 bases; unmatched junction nucleotides: 5. The germline V gene encodes CDR1 MNHEY and CDR2 SMNVEV (reference sequence). The chain's CDR3 is CASRLAGAQEQYF. The DNA for the CDR3 is TGTGCCAGCAGACTAGCGGGAGCCCAAGAGCAGTACTTC.

The rearrangement joins TRBV9 to TRBJ2-1; TRBD2 matches at 10 bases. The V segment lost 4 bases and the J segment 5 bases; nucleotides outside the gene matches: 3. Germline V gene sequence: CDR1 SGDLS, CDR2 YYNGEE. The CDR3 extends over 14 amino acids. CDR3 sequence (DNA): TGTGCCAGCAGCTTCGGACTAGCGGACAATGAGCAGTTCTTC. The encoded protein is CASSFGLADNEQFF.

The gene calls are TRBV4-2 and TRBJ2-7; 8 nucleotides align to TRBD2. Germline V gene data show CDR1 as LGHNA and CDR2 as YNFKEQ. Germline trimming cut 0 bases from V and 6 bases from J; bases unmatched to any gene: 10. The CDR3 length is 16 residues. The CDR3 DNA is TGTGCCAGCAGCCAAGATGTTAGCGGGGCTTTGATCGAGCAGTACTTC. It encodes CASSQDVSGALIEQYF.

This rearrangement joins TRBV5-1 to TRBJ2-7, with TRBD2 matching 13 bases. The germline gives CDR1 SGHRS, CDR2 YFSETQ. The V segment lost 2 bases and the J segment 2 bases; nucleotides outside the gene matches: 1. The CDR3 totals 15 residues. CDR3 region: CASSFGTSGTYEQYF. CDR3 DNA sequence: TGCGCCAGCAGCTTCGGGACTAGCGGGACCTACGAGCAGTACTTC.

The chain combines TRBV25-1 with TRBJ2-7; weak D call: TRBD2 (6 bases). The CDR3 length is 15 residues. Per the germline V gene, CDR1 is MGHDK and CDR2 is SYGVNS. V shed 4 bases and J shed 7 bases, with 20 bases lying between them. CDR3 residues: CASSGNRDPREEQYF. The DNA of the CDR3 is TGTGCCAGCAGTGGGAACCGGGACCCCCGGGAGGAGCAGTACTTC.

This clone has only a few counts. V and J are TRBV7-2 and TRBJ2-5; D is possibly TRBD1 (6 bases). The germline V gene encodes CDR1 SGHTA and CDR2 FQGNSA. V gave up 1 base and J gave up 2 bases, with 11 bases separating them. The CDR3 is made up of 15 amino acids. CDR3 nucleotide sequence: TGTGCCAGCAGCTTAGATCGGACAGTTCAAGAGACCCAGTACTTC. Translated, it gives CASSLDRTVQETQYF.